This TCR beta chain was documented in a study of blood T cell repertoires in COVID-19. V lost 6 bases to trimming and J lost 0 bases; unmatched junction nucleotides: 1. Germline CDR1 is SNHLY and CDR2 is FYNNEI. The CDR3 runs to 14 residues. Sequencing used immunoSEQ multiplex PCR; TCRdb keeps in-frame clones, though not all of them. The data contain 9,500 to 13,000 clones, roughly nine tenths of them singletons. Material: peripheral blood. The chain links TRBV2 to TRBJ2-2; 7 positions match TRBD1. The clonotype comes from a human donor in a cohort sampled during active COVID-19. Here the CDR3 reads CASRGTANTGELFF. As DNA, the CDR3 is TGTGCCAGCAGGGGGACAGCGAACACCGGGGAGCTGTTTTTT.